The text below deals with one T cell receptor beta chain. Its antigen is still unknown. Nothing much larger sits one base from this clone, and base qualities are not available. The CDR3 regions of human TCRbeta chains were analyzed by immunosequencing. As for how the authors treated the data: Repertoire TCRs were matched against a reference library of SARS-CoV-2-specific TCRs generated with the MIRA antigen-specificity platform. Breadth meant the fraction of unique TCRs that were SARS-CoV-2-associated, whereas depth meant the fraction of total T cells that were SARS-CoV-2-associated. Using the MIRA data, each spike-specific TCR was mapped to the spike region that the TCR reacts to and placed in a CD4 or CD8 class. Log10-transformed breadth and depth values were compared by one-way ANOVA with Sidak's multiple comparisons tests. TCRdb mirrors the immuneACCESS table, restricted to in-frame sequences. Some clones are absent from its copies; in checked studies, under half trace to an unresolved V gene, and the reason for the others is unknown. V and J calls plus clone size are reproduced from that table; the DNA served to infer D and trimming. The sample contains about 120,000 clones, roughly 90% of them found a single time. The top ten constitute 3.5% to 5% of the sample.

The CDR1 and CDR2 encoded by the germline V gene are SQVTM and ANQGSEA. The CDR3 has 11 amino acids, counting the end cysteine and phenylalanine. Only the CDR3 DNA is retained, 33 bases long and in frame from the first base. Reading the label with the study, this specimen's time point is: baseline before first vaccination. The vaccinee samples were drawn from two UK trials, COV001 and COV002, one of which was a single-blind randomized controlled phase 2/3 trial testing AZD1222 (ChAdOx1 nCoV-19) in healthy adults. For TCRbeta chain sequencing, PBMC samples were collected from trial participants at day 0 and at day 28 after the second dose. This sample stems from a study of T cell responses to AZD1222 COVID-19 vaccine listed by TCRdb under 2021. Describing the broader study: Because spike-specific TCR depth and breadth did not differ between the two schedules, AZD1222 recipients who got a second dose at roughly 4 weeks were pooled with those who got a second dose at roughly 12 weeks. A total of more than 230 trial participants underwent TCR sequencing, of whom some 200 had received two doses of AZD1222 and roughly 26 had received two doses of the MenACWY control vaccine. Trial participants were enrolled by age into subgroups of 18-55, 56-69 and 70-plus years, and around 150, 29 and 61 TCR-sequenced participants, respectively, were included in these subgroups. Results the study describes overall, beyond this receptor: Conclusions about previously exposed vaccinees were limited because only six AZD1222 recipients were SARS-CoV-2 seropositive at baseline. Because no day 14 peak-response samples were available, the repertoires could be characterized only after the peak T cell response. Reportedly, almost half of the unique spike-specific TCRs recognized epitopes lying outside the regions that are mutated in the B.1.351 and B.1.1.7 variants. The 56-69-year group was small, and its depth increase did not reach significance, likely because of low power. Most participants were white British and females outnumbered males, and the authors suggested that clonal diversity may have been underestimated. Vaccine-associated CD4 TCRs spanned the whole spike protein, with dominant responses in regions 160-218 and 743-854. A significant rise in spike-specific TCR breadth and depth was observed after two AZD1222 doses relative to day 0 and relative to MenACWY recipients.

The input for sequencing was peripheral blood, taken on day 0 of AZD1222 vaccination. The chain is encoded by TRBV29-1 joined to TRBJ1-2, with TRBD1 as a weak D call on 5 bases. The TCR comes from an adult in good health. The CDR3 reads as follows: CAFGAREGYTF. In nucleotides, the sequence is TGCGCCTTCGGGGCGAGGGAGGGCTACACCTTC.